This section outlines one T cell receptor (beta chain) sequence together with its context. Its cognate antigen is unknown. Trimming cost V 3 bases and J 0 bases, with 9 bases left between them. Germline V gene lookup returns CDR1 SGDLS and CDR2 YYNGEE. The CDR3 has 14 amino acids. The table came from immunoSEQ multiplex PCR; TCRdb's copy has only in-frame clones and leaves some out. The repertoire consists of about 140,000 clones, with over 85% occurring once and the leading ten covering roughly 2%. The sample is drawn from a study of T cell responses to AZD1222 COVID-19 vaccine. Broader study findings: Donors skewed white British and female; clonal diversity was possibly underestimated.

V gene TRBV9 combines with J gene TRBJ1-1; weak D call: TRBD1 (5 bases). The sequence was collected from an adult in good health. This material consisted of peripheral blood, taken on day 0 of AZD1222 vaccination. The DNA of the CDR3 is TGTGCCAGCAGCGGGGTAGGGGTGAACACTGAAGCTTTCTTT. It is translated as CASSGVGVNTEAFF.